Below are 8 T cell receptor beta chains sequenced from a single sample in a study of blood T cell repertoires in COVID-19. Sequenced by immunoSEQ multiplex PCR; TCRdb stores in-frame clones only, minus some. The sample includes more than 300,000 clones, 80% to 85% of them seen just once. The sample taken for sequencing was PBMCs or T cells enriched from blood (not recorded which). Source of these receptors: a woman aged 50 to 65 who had recovered from COVID-19.

In this sample, this clone turned up a few times. This chain uses TRBV27 with TRBJ2-1, with 11 positions matching TRBD2. The CDR3 extends over 15 amino acids. CDR1 is MNHEY, CDR2 SMNVEV, per germline (reference sequence). Trimming at V came to 5 bases and at J to 6 bases, leaving 6 bases not matched to a gene. The CDR3 DNA reads as TGTGCCAGCAGTCCGACTAGCGGGATCGGCAATGAGCAGTTCTTC. Translating gives CASSPTSGIGNEQFF.

The CDR3 is CSASSTSSGNTIYF. CDR3 coding DNA: TGCAGTGCTAGTTCAACTAGCTCTGGAAACACCATATATTTT. The chain joins TRBV20-1 to TRBJ1-3; no definite D call. The germline gives CDR1 DFQATT, CDR2 SNEGSKA (reference sequence). The CDR3 has 14 residues. V lost 3 bases and J 0 bases, leaving 9 bases between the germline ends.

This chain connects TRBV7-8 to TRBJ1-4; no firm D call. V dropped 1 base and J dropped 3 bases, with 12 bases sitting between them. This CDR3 contains 16 residues. CDR1 SGHVS and CDR2 FQNEAQ come from the germline V gene. The DNA for the CDR3 is TGTGCCAGCAGCTTAGGTGTCGCGGTAGCTAATGAAAAACTGTTTTTT. Translated, it gives CASSLGVAVANEKLFF.

The V and J genes are TRBV19 and TRBJ1-3; no reliable D call. The CDR3 totals 14 residues. V lost 6 bases, J lost 1 base, and 10 bases lay in between. Germline V gene data show CDR1 as LNHDA and CDR2 as SQIVND (reference sequence). The CDR3 sequence is CASRSGSSGNTIYF. The CDR3 DNA reads TGTGCCAGTAGGTCAGGTTCTTCTGGAAACACCATATATTTT.

The chain has TRBV19 and TRBJ1-2; D not certain. V shed 5 bases and J shed 6 bases, with 22 bases lying between them. CDR3 length: 16 amino acids. Germline CDR1 and CDR2: LNHDA and SQIVND (reference sequence). CDR3 in amino acids: CASSAPGGVGENGYTF. In nucleotides, the CDR3 is TGTGCCAGTAGTGCCCCGGGAGGAGTCGGTGAAAATGGCTACACCTTC.

A single count supports this clone. The chain has TRBV5-1 and TRBJ1-1; D may be TRBD1 (6 bases). V lost 4 bases and J lost 1, with 14 bases in between. CDR3 length: 15 residues. CDR1 SGHRS and CDR2 YFSETQ come from the germline V gene. CDR3 DNA sequence: TGCGCCAGCAGCGGGGGCGGCGGAAAGAACACTGAAGCTTTCTTT. Its translation: CASSGGGGKNTEAFF.

This sequence joins TRBV11-3 and TRBJ2-3; 8 nucleotides match TRBD2. The CDR3 consists of 14 residues. V lost 6 bases and J lost 6; bases outside the gene matches: 8. Germline V CDR1 and CDR2: SGHNT, YENEEA. CDR3 bases: TGTGCCAGCAGACCAGCGGGGGCCCGGGATACGCAGTATTTT. This gives the protein CASRPAGARDTQYF. Based on the CDR3 plus reference TRBV11-3 and TRBJ2-3, the full variable domain is EAGVVQSPRYKIIEKKQPVAFWCNPISGHNTLYWYLQNLGQGPELLIRYENEEAVDDSQLPKDRFSAERLKGVDSTLKIQPAELGDSAVYLCASRPAGARDTQYFGPGTRLTVL.

V usage is TRBV29-1 and J usage is TRBJ2-3, with D maybe TRBD2 (5 bases). CDR1 is SQVTM, CDR2 ANQGSEA, per germline. CDR3 length: 12 residues. CDR3 region: CTCRTSTDTQYF. CDR3 coding DNA: TGCACGTGTCGGACTAGCACAGATACGCAGTATTTT.